This T cell receptor (beta chain) was retrieved from a study of cytomegalovirus exposure and HLA in healthy donors. Overall study findings and caveats: Listed as cytomegalovirus-associated were about 160 TCR beta chains.

As regards this clone: Its antigen is as yet unknown.

Primers included in the PCR were 60 Vbeta and 13 Jbeta primers. Sequenced by immunoSEQ multiplex PCR; TCRdb stores in-frame clones only, minus some. The table lists approximately 110,000 clones, 69% of them singletons. This CDR3 spans 14 amino acids. Trimming left V 2 bases short and J 1 base short, with 11 bases between. Germline CDR1 is GTSNPN and CDR2 is SVGIG (reference sequence). Sequencing was carried out using PBMCs. The receptor was isolated from a man aged 25 to 45 in good health and CMV-seronegative. The rearrangement joins TRBV30 to TRBJ2-5; tentatively, D is TRBD2 (6 bases). CDR3 amino acids: CAWSRDFSQETQYF. CDR3 nucleotide sequence: TGTGCCTGGAGTAGGGACTTTTCCCAAGAGACCCAGTACTTC.